This record covers a single T cell receptor beta chain. Random hexamers primed reverse transcription of 0.5 to 1 ug RNA. TCRdb redid the calling of the immunoSEQ multiplex PCR reads with MiXCR, one entry per CDR3 protein. The table lists some 110,000 distinct CDR3 sequences, approximately 93% of them singletons, with over 0.4% in the top ten. Losses at the gene ends were 5 bases for V and 2 bases for J; bases not matched to a gene: 9. Per the germline V gene, CDR1 is SGHVS and CDR2 is FQNEAQ. This CDR3 region has 17 residues. The record originates from a study of CD8 T cells in Susac syndrome. Whole-study context: When their blood was taken, the Susac syndrome patients had either not yet had any therapy, were taking corticosteroids, or were taking intravenous immunoglobulin alone.

The sequence was obtained from a human donor with Susac syndrome. This rearrangement joins TRBV7-8 to TRBJ2-3; TRBD1 matches 11 bases. The specimen sequenced was CD8+ T cells from PBMCs. The CDR3 nucleotides read TGTGCCAGCAGCCTGCCCCTGGGACAGGGGGTCACAGATACGCAGTATTTT. The encoded protein is CASSLPLGQGVTDTQYF.